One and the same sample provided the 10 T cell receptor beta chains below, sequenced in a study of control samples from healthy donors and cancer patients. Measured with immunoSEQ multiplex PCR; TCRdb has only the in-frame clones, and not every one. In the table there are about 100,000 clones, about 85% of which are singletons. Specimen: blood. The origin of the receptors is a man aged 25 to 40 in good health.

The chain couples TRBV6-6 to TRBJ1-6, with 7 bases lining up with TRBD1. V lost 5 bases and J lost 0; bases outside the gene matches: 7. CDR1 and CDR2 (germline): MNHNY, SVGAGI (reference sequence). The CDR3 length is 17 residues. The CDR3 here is CASSRFRGSSYNSPLHF. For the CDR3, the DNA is TGTGCCAGCAGTCGATTCAGGGGGAGCTCCTATAATTCACCCCTCCACTTT.

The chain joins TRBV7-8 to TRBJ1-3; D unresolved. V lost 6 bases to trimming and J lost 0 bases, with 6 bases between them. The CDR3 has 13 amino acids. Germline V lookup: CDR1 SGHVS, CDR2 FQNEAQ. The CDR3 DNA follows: TGTGCCAGCAGACAGCCCTCTGGAAACACCATATATTTT. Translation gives CASRQPSGNTIYF.

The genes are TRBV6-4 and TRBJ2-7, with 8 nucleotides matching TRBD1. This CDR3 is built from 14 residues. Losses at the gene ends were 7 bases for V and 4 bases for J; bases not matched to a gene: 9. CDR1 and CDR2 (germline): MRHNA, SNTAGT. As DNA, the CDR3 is TGTGCCAGCACCGGACAGGGAGGAGGTTACGAGCAGTACTTC. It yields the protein CASTGQGGGYEQYF.

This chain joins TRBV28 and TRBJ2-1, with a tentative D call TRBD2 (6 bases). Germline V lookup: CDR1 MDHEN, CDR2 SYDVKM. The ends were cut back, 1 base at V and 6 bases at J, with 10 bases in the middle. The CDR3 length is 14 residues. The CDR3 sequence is CASSLSAGSNEQFF. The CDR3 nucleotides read TGTGCCAGCAGTTTATCGGCGGGGAGCAATGAGCAGTTCTTC.

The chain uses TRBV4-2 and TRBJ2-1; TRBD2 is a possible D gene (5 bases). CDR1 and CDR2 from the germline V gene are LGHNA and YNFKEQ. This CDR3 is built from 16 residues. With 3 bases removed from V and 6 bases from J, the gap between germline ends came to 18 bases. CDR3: CASSQDWRAGLNEQFF. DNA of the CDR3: TGTGCCAGCAGCCAGGACTGGCGGGCGGGTCTCAATGAGCAGTTCTTC.

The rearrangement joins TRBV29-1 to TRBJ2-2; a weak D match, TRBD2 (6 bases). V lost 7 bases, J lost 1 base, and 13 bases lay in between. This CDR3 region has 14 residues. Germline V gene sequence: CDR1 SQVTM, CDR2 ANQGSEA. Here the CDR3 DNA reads TGCAGCGCCAGACTCGGGGGGAACACCGGGGAGCTGTTTTTT. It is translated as CSARLGGNTGELFF.

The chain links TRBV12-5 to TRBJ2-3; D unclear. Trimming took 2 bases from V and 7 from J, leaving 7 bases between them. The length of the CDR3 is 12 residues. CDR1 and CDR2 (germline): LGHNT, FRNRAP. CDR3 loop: CASGLFDHTQYF. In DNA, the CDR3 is TGTGCTAGTGGTTTGTTCGACCATACGCAGTATTTT.

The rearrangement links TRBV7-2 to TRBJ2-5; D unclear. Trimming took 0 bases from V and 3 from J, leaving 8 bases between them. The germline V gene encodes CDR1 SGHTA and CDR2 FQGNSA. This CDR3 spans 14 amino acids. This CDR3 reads CASSLASLEETQYF. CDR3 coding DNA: TGTGCCAGCAGCTTAGCGTCGCTGGAAGAGACCCAGTACTTC.

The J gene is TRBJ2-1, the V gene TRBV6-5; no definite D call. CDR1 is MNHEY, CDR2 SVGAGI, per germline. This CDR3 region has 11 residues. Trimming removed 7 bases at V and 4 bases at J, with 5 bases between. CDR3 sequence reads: CASNGYNEQFF. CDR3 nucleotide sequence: TGTGCCAGCAACGGGTACAATGAGCAGTTCTTC.

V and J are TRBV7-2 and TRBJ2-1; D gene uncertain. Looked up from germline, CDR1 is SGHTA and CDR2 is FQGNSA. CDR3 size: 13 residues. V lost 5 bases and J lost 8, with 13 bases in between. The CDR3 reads CASSPNYSYEQFF. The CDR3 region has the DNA TGTGCCAGCAGCCCTAACTATTCCTATGAGCAGTTCTTC.